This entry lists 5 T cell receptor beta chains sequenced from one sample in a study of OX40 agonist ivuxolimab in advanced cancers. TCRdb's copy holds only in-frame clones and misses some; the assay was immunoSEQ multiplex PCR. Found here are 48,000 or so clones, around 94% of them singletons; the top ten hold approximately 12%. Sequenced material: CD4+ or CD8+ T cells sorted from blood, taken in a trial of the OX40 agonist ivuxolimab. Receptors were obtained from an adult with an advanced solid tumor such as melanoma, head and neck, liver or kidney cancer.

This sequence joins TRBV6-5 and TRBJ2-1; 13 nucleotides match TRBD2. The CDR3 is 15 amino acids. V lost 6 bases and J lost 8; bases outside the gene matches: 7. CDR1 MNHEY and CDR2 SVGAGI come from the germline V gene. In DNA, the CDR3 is TGTGCCAGCAGCCCTACTAGCGGGGGGGCCGATGAGCAGTTCTTC. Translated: CASSPTSGGADEQFF.

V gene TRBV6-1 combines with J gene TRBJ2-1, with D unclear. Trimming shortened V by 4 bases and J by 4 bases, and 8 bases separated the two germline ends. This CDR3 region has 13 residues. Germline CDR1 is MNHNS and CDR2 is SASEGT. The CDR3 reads CASSAHTYNEQFF. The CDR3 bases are TGTGCCAGCAGTGCACACACATACAATGAGCAGTTCTTC.

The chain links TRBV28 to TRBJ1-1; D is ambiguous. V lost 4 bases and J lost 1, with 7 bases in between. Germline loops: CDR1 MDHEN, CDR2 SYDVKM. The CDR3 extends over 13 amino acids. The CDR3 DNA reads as TGTGCCAGCAGTTCAGTGGGGAACACTGAAGCTTTCTTT. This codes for CASSSVGNTEAFF.

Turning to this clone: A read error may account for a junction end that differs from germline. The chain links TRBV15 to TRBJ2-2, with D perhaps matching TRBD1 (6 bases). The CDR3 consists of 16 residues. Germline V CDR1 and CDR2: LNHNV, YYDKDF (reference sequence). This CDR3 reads CATRRDLDSNTGELFF. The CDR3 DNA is TGTGCCACCAGGAGAGACCTGGACAGTAACACCGGGGAGCTGTTTTTT. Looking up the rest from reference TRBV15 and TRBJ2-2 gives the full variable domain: DAMVIQNPRYQVTQFGKPVTLSCSQTLNHNVMYWYQQKSSQAPKLLFHYYDKDFNNEADTPDNFQSRRPNTSFCFLDIRSPGLGDTAMYLCATRRDLDSNTGELFFGEGSRLTVL.

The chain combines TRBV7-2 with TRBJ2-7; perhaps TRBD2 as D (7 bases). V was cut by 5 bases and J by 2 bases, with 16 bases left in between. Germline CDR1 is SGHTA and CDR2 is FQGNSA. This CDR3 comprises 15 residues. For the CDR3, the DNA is TGTGCCAGCAGCCCTCGAGGAGGGGGGGCCTACGAGCAGTACTTC. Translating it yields CASSPRGGGAYEQYF.